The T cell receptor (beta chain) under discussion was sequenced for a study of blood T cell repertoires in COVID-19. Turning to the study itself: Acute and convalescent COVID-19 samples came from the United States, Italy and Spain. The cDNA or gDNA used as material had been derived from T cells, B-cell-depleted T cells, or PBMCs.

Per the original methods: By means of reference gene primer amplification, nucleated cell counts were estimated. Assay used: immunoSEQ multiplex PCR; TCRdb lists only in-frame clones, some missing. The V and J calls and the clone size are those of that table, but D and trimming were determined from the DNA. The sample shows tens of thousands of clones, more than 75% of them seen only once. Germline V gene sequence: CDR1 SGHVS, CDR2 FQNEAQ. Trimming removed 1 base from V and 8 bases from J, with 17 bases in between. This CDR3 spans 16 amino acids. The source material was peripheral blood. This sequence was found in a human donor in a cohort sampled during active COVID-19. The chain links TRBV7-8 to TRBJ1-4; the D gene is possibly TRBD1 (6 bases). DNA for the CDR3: TGTGCCAGCAGCTTAGAATGGACAGCCACAGAGGAAAAACTGTTTTTT. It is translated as CASSLEWTATEEKLFF.